Listed below are T cell receptor beta chains from one sample, sequenced in a study of T cell responses to AZD1222 COVID-19 vaccine. TCRdb keeps only in-frame clones here, not all; method: immunoSEQ multiplex PCR. The sample gives about 120,000 clones, 84% of which show up once; around 27% is in the top ten. The sequenced sample was peripheral blood, obtained 28 days after the second AZD1222 dose. These receptors were collected from an adult who received the AZD1222 COVID-19 vaccine. Both conserved end residues are part of each CDR3. Each record gives: V gene, clone size, J gene, D gene, CDR3 protein, CDR3 DNA. The D gene is left open where the match is weak. A row's size may be missing; if present it is once, few, many or a size class.

V gene: TRBV7-9
clone size: NA
J gene: TRBJ2-7
D gene: NA
CDR3 protein: CASSWIPYEQYF
CDR3 DNA: TGTGCCAGCAGCTGGATCCCTTACGAGCAGTACTTC

V gene: TRBV15
clone size: NA
J gene: TRBJ2-4
D gene: TRBD1
CDR3 protein: CATSRNRGSAKNIQYF
CDR3 DNA: TGTGCCACCAGCAGAAACAGGGGGAGTGCCAAAAACATTCAGTACTTC

V gene: TRBV12-3/TRBV12-4
clone size: NA
J gene: TRBJ1-1
D gene: NA
CDR3 protein: CASSAKTEAFF
CDR3 DNA: TGTGCCAGCAGTGCCAAGACTGAAGCTTTCTTT

V gene: TRBV9
clone size: once
J gene: TRBJ1-1
D gene: NA
CDR3 protein: CASSANLDMAFF
CDR3 DNA: TGTGCCAGCAGCGCCAACCTTGACATGGCTTTCTTT

V gene: TRBV4-1
clone size: NA
J gene: TRBJ1-4
D gene: TRBD1
CDR3 protein: CASSQASVWDRVEKLFF
CDR3 DNA: TGCGCCAGCAGCCAAGCCTCGGTTTGGGACAGGGTTGAAAAACTGTTTTTT

V gene: TRBV6-5
clone size: few
J gene: TRBJ1-1
D gene: TRBD1
CDR3 protein: CASRDRAGTEAFF
CDR3 DNA: TGTGCCAGCAGGGACAGGGCTGGGACTGAAGCTTTCTTT

V gene: TRBV7-9
clone size: NA
J gene: TRBJ1-3
D gene: TRBD1
CDR3 protein: CASSLVGTGEDTIYF
CDR3 DNA: TGTGCCAGCAGCTTAGTGGGGACAGGGGAGGACACCATATATTTT

V gene: TRBV6-5
clone size: NA
J gene: TRBJ1-2
D gene: NA
CDR3 protein: CASSQSGGGNYGYTF
CDR3 DNA: TGTGCCAGCAGCCAGTCCGGCGGAGGCAACTATGGCTACACCTTC

V gene: TRBV6-2/TRBV6-3
clone size: NA
J gene: TRBJ1-5
D gene: NA
CDR3 protein: CASSWSVFQPQHF
CDR3 DNA: TGTGCCAGCAGTTGGAGTGTATTTCAGCCCCAGCATTTT

V gene: TRBV6-1
clone size: NA
J gene: TRBJ1-3
D gene: NA
CDR3 protein: CASSDLGGWNTIYF
CDR3 DNA: TGTGCCAGCAGTGATTTGGGGGGTTGGAACACCATATATTTT

V gene: TRBV5-1
clone size: NA
J gene: TRBJ2-1
D gene: TRBD1
CDR3 protein: CASSLQGINEQFF
CDR3 DNA: TGCGCCAGCAGCTTACAGGGGATCAATGAGCAGTTCTTC

V gene: TRBV28
clone size: once
J gene: TRBJ1-2
D gene: NA
CDR3 protein: CASSLPLRGARGYTF
CDR3 DNA: TGTGCCAGCAGTTTACCCCTCCGGGGGGCCCGGGGCTACACCTTC

V gene: TRBV7-2
clone size: NA
J gene: TRBJ1-5
D gene: NA
CDR3 protein: CASSLLPGFVAPQHF
CDR3 DNA: TGTGCCAGCAGCTTACTTCCGGGGTTTGTCGCGCCCCAGCATTTT

V gene: TRBV11-1
clone size: few
J gene: TRBJ1-2
D gene: NA
CDR3 protein: CASSLAAINYGYTF
CDR3 DNA: TGTGCCAGCAGCTTAGCGGCAATCAACTATGGCTACACCTTC

V gene: TRBV2
clone size: NA
J gene: TRBJ1-2
D gene: TRBD1
CDR3 protein: CASSERSTGAYGYTF
CDR3 DNA: TGTGCCAGCAGTGAAAGGTCGACAGGGGCCTATGGCTACACCTTC

V gene: TRBV9
clone size: NA
J gene: TRBJ1-6
D gene: NA
CDR3 protein: CASSVLNDNSPLHF
CDR3 DNA: TGTGCCAGCAGCGTGTTGAATGATAATTCACCCCTCCACTTT

V gene: TRBV19
clone size: NA
J gene: TRBJ2-1
D gene: TRBD2
CDR3 protein: CASQPSGGSYNEQFF
CDR3 DNA: TGTGCCAGTCAACCCAGCGGGGGGAGTTACAATGAGCAGTTCTTC

V gene: TRBV6-2/TRBV6-3
clone size: NA
J gene: TRBJ1-2
D gene: NA
CDR3 protein: CASSGGGGLYGYTF
CDR3 DNA: TGTGCCAGCAGTGGAGGCGGGGGTCTCTATGGCTACACCTTC

V gene: TRBV2
clone size: NA
J gene: TRBJ1-5
D gene: NA
CDR3 protein: CASGFPLRQSSNQPQHF
CDR3 DNA: TGTGCCAGCGGGTTTCCCCTTCGACAGTCCTCCAATCAGCCCCAGCATTTT

V gene: TRBV27
clone size: many
J gene: TRBJ2-7
D gene: NA
CDR3 protein: CASSPGGGYEQYF
CDR3 DNA: TGTGCCAGCAGTCCAGGGGGGGGATACGAGCAGTACTTC

V gene: TRBV7-9
clone size: NA
J gene: TRBJ1-1
D gene: NA
CDR3 protein: CASSLFLDGGAEAFF
CDR3 DNA: TGTGCCAGCAGCTTATTCTTGGATGGAGGCGCTGAAGCTTTCTTT

V gene: TRBV3-1/TRBV3-2
clone size: NA
J gene: TRBJ1-3
D gene: NA
CDR3 protein: CASSQVRGNTIYF
CDR3 DNA: TGTGCCAGCAGCCAAGTCCGGGGAAACACCATATATTTT

V gene: TRBV5-1
clone size: NA
J gene: TRBJ2-1
D gene: NA
CDR3 protein: CASSSDGTPRVREQFF
CDR3 DNA: TGCGCCAGCAGCTCCGACGGGACGCCGCGGGTCAGGGAGCAGTTCTTC

V gene: TRBV10-3
clone size: NA
J gene: TRBJ1-5
D gene: TRBD1
CDR3 protein: CAISQDRPSNQPQHF
CDR3 DNA: TGTGCCATCAGCCAGGACAGGCCTAGCAATCAGCCCCAGCATTTT

V gene: TRBV4-3
clone size: NA
J gene: TRBJ1-5
D gene: NA
CDR3 protein: CASSQDHRVGPQHF
CDR3 DNA: TGCGCCAGCAGCCAAGATCATAGGGTCGGGCCCCAGCATTTT

V gene: TRBV6-2/TRBV6-3
clone size: NA
J gene: TRBJ2-1
D gene: NA
CDR3 protein: CASSYLPEKYNEQFF
CDR3 DNA: TGTGCCAGCAGTTACCTGCCAGAAAAATACAATGAGCAGTTCTTC

V gene: TRBV5-1
clone size: NA
J gene: TRBJ1-3
D gene: TRBD1
CDR3 protein: CASSWGRDRVPQSGNTIYF
CDR3 DNA: TGCGCCAGCAGCTGGGGCCGGGACAGGGTCCCCCAATCTGGAAACACCATATATTTT

V gene: TRBV12-3/TRBV12-4
clone size: NA
J gene: TRBJ2-4
D gene: NA
CDR3 protein: CASSLRAKNIQYF
CDR3 DNA: TGTGCCAGCAGTCTCAGGGCCAAAAACATTCAGTACTTC

V gene: TRBV6-6
clone size: few
J gene: TRBJ1-2
D gene: NA
CDR3 protein: CASSRQGKSLTQYGYTF
CDR3 DNA: TGTGCCAGCAGTCGTCAGGGAAAGAGCCTGACTCAATATGGCTACACCTTC

V gene: TRBV7-6
clone size: NA
J gene: TRBJ2-6
D gene: NA
CDR3 protein: CASSRPGLSSGANVLTF
CDR3 DNA: TGTGCCAGCAGCCGCCCGGGACTGTCCTCTGGGGCCAACGTCCTGACTTTC

V gene: TRBV5-4
clone size: NA
J gene: TRBJ2-7
D gene: TRBD1
CDR3 protein: CASSSDGQGITYF
CDR3 DNA: TGTGCCAGCAGCTCGGACGGACAGGGGATAACGTACTTC

V gene: TRBV19
clone size: NA
J gene: TRBJ2-7
D gene: NA
CDR3 protein: CASSISAGAYEQYF
CDR3 DNA: TGTGCCAGTAGTATATCGGCAGGAGCCTACGAGCAGTACTTC

V gene: TRBV15
clone size: NA
J gene: TRBJ2-7
D gene: NA
CDR3 protein: CATSREPVVEQYF
CDR3 DNA: TGTGCCACCAGCAGAGAACCCGTGGTCGAGCAGTACTTC

V gene: TRBV5-6
clone size: once
J gene: TRBJ1-6
D gene: NA
CDR3 protein: CASSFRAANSPLHF
CDR3 DNA: TGTGCCAGCAGCTTTAGGGCAGCAAATTCACCCCTCCACTTT

V gene: TRBV4-1
clone size: NA
J gene: TRBJ1-2
D gene: NA
CDR3 protein: CASSLTPGEGYGYTF
CDR3 DNA: TGCGCCAGCAGCCTTACCCCGGGGGAGGGGTATGGCTACACCTTC

V gene: TRBV11-2
clone size: NA
J gene: TRBJ1-6
D gene: NA
CDR3 protein: CASTRGSGTPLHF
CDR3 DNA: TGTGCCAGCACCAGAGGGAGCGGCACACCCCTCCACTTT

V gene: TRBV6-5
clone size: NA
J gene: TRBJ2-7
D gene: NA
CDR3 protein: CASSYTWNPWRGEQYF
CDR3 DNA: TGTGCCAGCAGTTACACGTGGAACCCCTGGCGGGGAGAGCAGTACTTC

V gene: TRBV5-8
clone size: NA
J gene: TRBJ2-5
D gene: TRBD1
CDR3 protein: CASSPPVGTGRKETQYF
CDR3 DNA: TGTGCCAGCAGCCCCCCAGTTGGGACAGGGAGAAAAGAGACCCAGTACTTC

V gene: TRBV28
clone size: NA
J gene: TRBJ2-4
D gene: TRBD1
CDR3 protein: CASSPDRGINIQYF
CDR3 DNA: TGTGCCAGCAGTCCGGACAGGGGGATAAACATTCAGTACTTC

V gene: TRBV19
clone size: NA
J gene: TRBJ1-6
D gene: NA
CDR3 protein: CASSAQPGPLHF
CDR3 DNA: TGTGCCAGTAGTGCACAACCGGGACCCCTCCACTTT

V gene: TRBV7-2
clone size: NA
J gene: TRBJ2-5
D gene: TRBD2
CDR3 protein: CASSTQGGETQYF
CDR3 DNA: TGTGCCAGCAGCACGCAGGGAGGGGAGACCCAGTACTTC

V gene: TRBV7-2
clone size: NA
J gene: TRBJ1-2
D gene: TRBD1
CDR3 protein: CASSLETGGVYGYTF
CDR3 DNA: TGTGCCAGCAGCTTAGAGACAGGGGGCGTCTATGGCTACACCTTC

V gene: TRBV19
clone size: few
J gene: TRBJ2-7
D gene: NA
CDR3 protein: CASQGRYEQYF
CDR3 DNA: TGTGCCAGTCAGGGAAGGTACGAGCAGTACTTC

V gene: TRBV6-5
clone size: once
J gene: TRBJ2-5
D gene: NA
CDR3 protein: CASSYSHRETQYF
CDR3 DNA: TGTGCCAGCAGTTACTCGCACAGAGAGACCCAGTACTTC